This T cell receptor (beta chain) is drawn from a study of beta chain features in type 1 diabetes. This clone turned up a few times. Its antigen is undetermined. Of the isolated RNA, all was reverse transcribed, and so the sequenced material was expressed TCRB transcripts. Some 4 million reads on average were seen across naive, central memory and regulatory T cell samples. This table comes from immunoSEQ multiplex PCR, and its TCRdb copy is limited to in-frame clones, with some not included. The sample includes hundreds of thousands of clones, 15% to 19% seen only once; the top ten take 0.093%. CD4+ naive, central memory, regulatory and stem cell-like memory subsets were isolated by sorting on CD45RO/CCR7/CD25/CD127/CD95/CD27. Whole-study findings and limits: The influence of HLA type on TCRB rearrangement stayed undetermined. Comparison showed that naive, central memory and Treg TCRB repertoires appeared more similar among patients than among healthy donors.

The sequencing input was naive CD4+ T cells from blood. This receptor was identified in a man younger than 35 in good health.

CDR3 DNA: TGTGCCAGCCGCCCTCGGGGGGCCCTACGTGAAAAACTGTTTTTT. Translation: CASRPRGALREKLFF. This chain links TRBV27 with TRBJ1-4; D may be TRBD1 (6 bases). The CDR3 extends over 15 amino acids. Trimming stripped 8 bases from V and 7 bases from J, with 20 bases between. The germline V gene encodes CDR1 MNHEY and CDR2 SMNVEV (reference sequence). The full variable domain, in which reference TRBV27 and TRBJ1-4 provide the parts outside the CDR3, is EAQVTQNPRYLITVTGKKLTVTCSQNMNHEYMSWYRQDPGLGLRQIYYSMNVEVTDKGDVPEGYKVSRKEKRNFPLILESPSPNQTSLYFCASRPRGALREKLFFGSGTQLSVL.